This T cell receptor beta chain was found in a study of blood T cells in healthy people across ages. Sample-barcoded 5' priming and a J-beta primer mix drove a second PCR of about 7 to 12 cycles. In TCRdb, the 5' RACE reads were re-called with MiXCR into one record per CDR3 protein. The table shows approximately 800,000 distinct CDR3 sequences, with about 53% occurring only once. Of note for this clonotype: At one end the junction does not follow the germline gene, possibly because of a read error.

The CDR3 covers 16 residues. Germline CDR1 MNHEY, CDR2 SMNVEV (reference sequence). The chain is built from TRBV27 and TRBJ1-2; D unclear. Material for sequencing was blood. This receptor was identified in a man of 80 years or more in good health. CDR3 sequence: CAGSSDGVWPRYGYTF. The CDR3 DNA is TGTGCCGGCAGTTCGGACGGGGTTTGGCCTAGGTATGGCTACACCTTC.